This TCR beta chain was captured by sequencing in a study of beta chain features in type 1 diabetes. General study points: Whether TCRB rearrangement is influenced by HLA type went unresolved here. When Type 1 diabetes patients were examined, their TCRB CDR3s proved moderately but significantly shorter in all four CD4+ subsets.

The V segment lost 10 bases and the J segment 0 bases; nucleotides outside the gene matches: 9. This CDR3 is built from 18 residues. Germline lookup yields CDR1 MDHEN and CDR2 SYDVKM. The authors sorted CD4+ naive, central memory, regulatory and stem cell-like memory cells via CD45RO/CCR7/CD25/CD127/CD95/CD27. The study reverse transcribed the entire isolated RNA, so it sequenced expressed TCRB transcripts. Repertoires were generated with immunoSEQ multiplex PCR, while TCRdb's copy carries only in-frame clones and drops some. The sample lists more than 55,000 clones; about 47% were seen once. Concerning this clone: Its antigen is as yet unknown.

The sequence derives from a middle-aged woman with type 1 diabetes. Material for sequencing was Tregs from blood. The chain recombines TRBV28 with TRBJ2-1; the match to TRBD2 covers 16 bases. Here the CDR3 DNA reads TGTGCCACAAATCCGGGACTAGCGGGAGGGCCCTCCTACAATGAGCAGTTCTTC. Residues: CATNPGLAGGPSYNEQFF.